This T cell receptor (beta chain) was recorded in a study of T cell repertoires in cytomegalovirus infection. About the study: Matching HLA type, along with CMV infection, was indicated by public TCR beta signatures. General observations from the study: The study identified carriers of CMV plus the relevant HLA from cumulative public TCR beta family frequency.

A remark on this clonotype: The antigen remains unidentified.

The CDR3 runs to 16 residues. The V and J ends lost 6 bases and 2 bases respectively, with 19 bases between them. Using its own MiXCR run on the reads, TCRdb lists one record per CDR3 protein. The repertoire consists of 310,000 or so distinct CDR3 sequences, with 25% occurring once and the leading ten covering less than 15%. The sequencing used cultured PBMCs, collected from culture after CMV antigen stimulation. The chain links TRBV12-3 or TRBV12-4 to TRBJ1-2, with D maybe TRBD1 (5 bases). The clonotype was recovered from a human donor in good health (CMV status not recorded). Some clones in this sample may be carry-over from other donors' samples. The chain's CDR3 is CASSHLRGGTNYGYTF. The CDR3 DNA is TGTGCCAGCAGCCACCTTCGCGGGGGGACGAACTATGGCTACACCTTC.